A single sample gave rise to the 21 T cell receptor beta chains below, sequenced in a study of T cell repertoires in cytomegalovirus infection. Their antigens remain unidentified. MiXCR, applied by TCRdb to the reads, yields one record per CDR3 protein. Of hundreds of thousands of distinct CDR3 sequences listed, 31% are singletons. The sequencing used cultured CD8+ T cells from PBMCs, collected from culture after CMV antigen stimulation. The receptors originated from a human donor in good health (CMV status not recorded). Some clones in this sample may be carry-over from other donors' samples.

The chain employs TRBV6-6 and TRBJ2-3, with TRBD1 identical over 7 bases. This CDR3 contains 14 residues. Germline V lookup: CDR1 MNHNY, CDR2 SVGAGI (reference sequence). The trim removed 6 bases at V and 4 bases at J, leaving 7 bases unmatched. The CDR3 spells CASSYAGGADTQYF. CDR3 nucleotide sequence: TGTGCCAGCAGCTATGCAGGGGGAGCAGATACGCAGTATTTT.

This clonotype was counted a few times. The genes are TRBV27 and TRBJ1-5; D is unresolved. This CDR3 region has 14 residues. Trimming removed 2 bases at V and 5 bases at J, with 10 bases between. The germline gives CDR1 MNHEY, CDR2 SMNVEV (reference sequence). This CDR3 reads CASSLRGPDQPQHF. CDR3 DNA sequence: TGTGCCAGCAGTTTAAGAGGGCCCGATCAGCCCCAGCATTTT.

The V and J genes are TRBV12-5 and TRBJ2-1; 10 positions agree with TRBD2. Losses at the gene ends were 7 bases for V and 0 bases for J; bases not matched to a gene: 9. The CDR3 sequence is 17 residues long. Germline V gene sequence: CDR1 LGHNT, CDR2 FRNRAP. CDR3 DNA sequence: TGTGCTAGTGTTTTTAGCGGGGGGCTTAGCTCCTACAATGAGCAGTTCTTC. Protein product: CASVFSGGLSSYNEQFF.

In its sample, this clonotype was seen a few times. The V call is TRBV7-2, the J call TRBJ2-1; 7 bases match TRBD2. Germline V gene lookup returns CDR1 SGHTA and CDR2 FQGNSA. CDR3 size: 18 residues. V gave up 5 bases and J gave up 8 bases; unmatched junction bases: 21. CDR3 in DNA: TGTGCCAGCAGCCGATATATGTTAGCGGGTGCCGGGGGTGATGAGCAGTTCTTC. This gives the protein CASSRYMLAGAGGDEQFF.

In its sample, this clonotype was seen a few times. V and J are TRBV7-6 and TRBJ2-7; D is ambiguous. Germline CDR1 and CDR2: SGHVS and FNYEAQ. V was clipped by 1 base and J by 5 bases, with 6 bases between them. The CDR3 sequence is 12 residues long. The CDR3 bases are TGTGCCAGCAGCTTAGATCGAAACGAGCAGTACGTC. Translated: CASSLDRNEQYV.

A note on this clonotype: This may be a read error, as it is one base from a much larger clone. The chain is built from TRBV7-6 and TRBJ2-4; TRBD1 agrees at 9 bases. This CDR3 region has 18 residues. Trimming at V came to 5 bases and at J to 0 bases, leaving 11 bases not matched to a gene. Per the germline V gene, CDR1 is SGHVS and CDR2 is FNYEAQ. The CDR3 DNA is TGTGCCAGCAGCCCATGGGACAGGGATATTCTAGCCAAAAACATTCAGTACTTC. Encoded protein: CASSPWDRDILAKNIQYF. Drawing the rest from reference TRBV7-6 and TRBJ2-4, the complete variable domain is GAGVSQSPRYKVTKRGQDVALRCDPISGHVSLYWYRQALGQGPEFLTYFNYEAQQDKSGLPNDRFSAERPEGSISTLTIQRTEQRDSAMYRCASSPWDRDILAKNIQYFGAGTRLSVL.

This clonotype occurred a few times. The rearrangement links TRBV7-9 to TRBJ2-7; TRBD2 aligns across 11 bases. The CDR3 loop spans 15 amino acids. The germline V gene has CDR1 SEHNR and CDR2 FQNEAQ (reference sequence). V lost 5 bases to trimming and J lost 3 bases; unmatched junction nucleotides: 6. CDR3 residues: CASSETSGVFYEQYV. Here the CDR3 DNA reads TGTGCCAGCAGCGAGACTAGCGGGGTCTTCTACGAGCAGTACGTC.

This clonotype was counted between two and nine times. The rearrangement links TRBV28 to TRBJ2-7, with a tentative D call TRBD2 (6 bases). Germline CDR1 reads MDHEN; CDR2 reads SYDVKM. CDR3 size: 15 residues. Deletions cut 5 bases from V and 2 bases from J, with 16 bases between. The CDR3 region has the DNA TGTGCCAGCAGTACACCAGGATCGGGGGCCTACGAGCAGTACGTC. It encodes CASSTPGSGAYEQYV.

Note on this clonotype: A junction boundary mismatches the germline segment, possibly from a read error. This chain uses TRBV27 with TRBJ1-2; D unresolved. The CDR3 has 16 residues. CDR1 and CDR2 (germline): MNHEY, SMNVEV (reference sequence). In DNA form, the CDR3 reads TGTGTCAGCAGTTTATCGAAGGGCCCGCGCGTGGCTGGCTACACCTTC. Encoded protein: CVSSLSKGPRVAGYTF.

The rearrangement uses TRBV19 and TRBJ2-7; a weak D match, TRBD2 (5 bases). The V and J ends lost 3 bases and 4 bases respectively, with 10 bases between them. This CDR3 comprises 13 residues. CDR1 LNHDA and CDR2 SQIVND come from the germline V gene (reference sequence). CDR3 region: CASSIGLLYEQYV. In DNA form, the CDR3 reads TGTGCCAGTAGTATCGGACTTCTATACGAGCAGTACGTC.

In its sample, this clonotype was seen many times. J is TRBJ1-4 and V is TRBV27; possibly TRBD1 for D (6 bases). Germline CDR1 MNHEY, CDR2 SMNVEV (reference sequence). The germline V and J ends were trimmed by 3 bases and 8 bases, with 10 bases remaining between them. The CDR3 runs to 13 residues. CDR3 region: CASSFSGDEKLFF. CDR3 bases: TGTGCCAGCAGTTTTTCAGGGGACGAAAAACTGTTTTTT.

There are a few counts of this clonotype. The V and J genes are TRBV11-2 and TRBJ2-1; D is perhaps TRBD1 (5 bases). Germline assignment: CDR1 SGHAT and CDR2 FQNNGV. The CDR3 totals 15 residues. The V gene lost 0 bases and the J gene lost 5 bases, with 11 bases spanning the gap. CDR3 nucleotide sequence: TGTGCCAGCAGCTTAGATTTAGCAGGGAACAATGAGCAGTTCTTC. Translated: CASSLDLAGNNEQFF.

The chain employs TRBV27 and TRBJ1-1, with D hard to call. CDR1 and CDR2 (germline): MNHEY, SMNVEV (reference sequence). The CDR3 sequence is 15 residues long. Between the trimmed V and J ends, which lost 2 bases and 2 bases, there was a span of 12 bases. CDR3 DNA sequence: TGTGCCAGCAGTTTAGACTCGGGAGTAAACACTGAAGCTTTCTTT. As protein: CASSLDSGVNTEAFF.

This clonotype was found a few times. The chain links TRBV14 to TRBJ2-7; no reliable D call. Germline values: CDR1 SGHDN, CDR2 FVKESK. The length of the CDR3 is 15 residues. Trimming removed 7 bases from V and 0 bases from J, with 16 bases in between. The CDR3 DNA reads TGTGCCAGCACCCCCCCTCTAACCCCCTCCTACGAGCAGTACGTC. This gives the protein CASTPPLTPSYEQYV.

The CDR3 spells CAIKGGYTGVQETQYF. The CDR3 coding sequence is TGTGCCATCAAAGGGGGATATACAGGGGTCCAAGAGACCCAGTACTTC. V gene TRBV10-3 combines with J gene TRBJ2-5; the match to TRBD1 covers 7 bases. After removal of 7 bases from V and 1 base from J, the junction contained 12 bases not matched to a gene. This CDR3 comprises 16 residues. From germline, CDR1 is ENHRY and CDR2 SYGVKD.

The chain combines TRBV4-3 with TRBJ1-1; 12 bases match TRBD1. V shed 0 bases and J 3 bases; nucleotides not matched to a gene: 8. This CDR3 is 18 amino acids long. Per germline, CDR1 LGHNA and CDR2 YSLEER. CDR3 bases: TGCGCCAGCAGCCAAGAGGGGACAGGGGGCATCTGGGACACTGAAGCTTTCTTT. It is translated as CASSQEGTGGIWDTEAFF.

Written as DNA, the CDR3 is TGTGCCAGCAGCCCCTGGGGAGGGGGTAATGAAAAACTGTTTTTT. It yields the protein CASSPWGGGNEKLFF. J is TRBJ1-4 and V is TRBV5-4; possible D gene TRBD1, 6 bases. CDR1 and CDR2 from the germline V gene are SGHNT and YYREEE (reference sequence). This CDR3 comprises 15 residues. V lost 4 bases and J 4 bases, leaving 14 bases between the germline ends.

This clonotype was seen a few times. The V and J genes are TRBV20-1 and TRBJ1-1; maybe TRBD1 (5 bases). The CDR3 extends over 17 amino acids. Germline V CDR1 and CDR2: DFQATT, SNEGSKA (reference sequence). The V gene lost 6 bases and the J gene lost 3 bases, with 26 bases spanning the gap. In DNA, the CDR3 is TGCAGTGCCCCCGAGGGAGGACAAGGGTATACGGACACTGAAGCTTTCTTT. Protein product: CSAPEGGQGYTDTEAFF.

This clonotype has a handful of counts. CDR3 coding DNA: TGTGCCAGCAGTTATGTTGGGGGGGCTGGCAATCAGCCCCAGCATTTT. It translates to CASSYVGGAGNQPQHF. The rearrangement uses TRBV27 and TRBJ1-5; D perhaps matches TRBD1 (6 bases). The ends were cut back, 4 bases at V and 2 bases at J, with 15 bases in the middle. The CDR3 loop spans 16 amino acids. Germline V lookup: CDR1 MNHEY, CDR2 SMNVEV (reference sequence).

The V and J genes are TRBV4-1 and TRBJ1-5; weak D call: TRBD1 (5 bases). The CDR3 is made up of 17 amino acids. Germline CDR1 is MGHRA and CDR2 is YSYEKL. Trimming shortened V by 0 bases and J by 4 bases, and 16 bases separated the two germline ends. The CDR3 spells CASSQDLNPTGNQPQHF. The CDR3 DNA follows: TGCGCCAGCAGCCAAGATCTGAACCCTACAGGTAATCAGCCCCAGCATTTT.

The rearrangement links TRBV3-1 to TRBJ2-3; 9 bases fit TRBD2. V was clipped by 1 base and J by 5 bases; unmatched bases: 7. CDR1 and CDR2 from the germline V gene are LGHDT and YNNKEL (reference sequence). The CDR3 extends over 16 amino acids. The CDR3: CASSQVVAGDLDTQYF. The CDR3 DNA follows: TGTGCCAGCAGCCAAGTAGTAGCGGGGGATTTAGATACGCAGTATTTT.